A selection of T cell receptor beta chains follows, all from one sample in a study of cytomegalovirus exposure and HLA in healthy donors. Profiled with immunoSEQ multiplex PCR; TCRdb holds only in-frame clones, not every one. The sample holds 95,000 to 100,000 clones, under 85% seen once. Material for sequencing was PBMCs. These receptors all stem from a woman in her 40s in good health and CMV-seronegative. CDR3s include the opening cysteine and the closing phenylalanine or tryptophan. A D gene is named only where the DNA matches it firmly. Size is omitted from some rows. Given values are once, few, many or a class for expanded clones.

CASSDSSGTANTGELFF TGTGCCAGCAGCGATTCTAGCGGGACCGCGAACACCGGGGAGCTGTTTTTT . TRBV9 TRBD2 TRBJ2-2
CASSQAGTPEAFF TGTGCCAGCAGCCAAGCCGGGACTCCTGAAGCTTTCTTT . TRBV4-2 . TRBJ1-1
CASSSSGQGLSYGYTF TGTGCCAGCAGCTCCTCGGGACAGGGGCTATCCTATGGCTACACCTTC . TRBV5-6 TRBD1 TRBJ1-2
CASSQPPDRAGEETQYF TGCGCCAGCAGCCAACCTCCTGACAGGGCGGGTGAAGAGACCCAGTACTTC . TRBV4-1 TRBD1 TRBJ2-5
CASSLLTGPQETQYF TGTGCCAGCAGCTTATTAACAGGGCCCCAAGAGACCCAGTACTTC few TRBV11-1 . TRBJ2-5
CASSLLAGSGDSPLHF TGTGCCAGCAGTTTACTGGCAGGGAGCGGGGATTCACCCCTCCACTTT . TRBV28 . TRBJ1-6
CASSYQPGTGEETQYF TGCGCCAGCAGCTATCAACCCGGGACAGGGGAAGAGACCCAGTACTTC . TRBV5-1 TRBD1 TRBJ2-5
CATDEEAGDNQPQHF TGTGCCACCGATGAGGAGGCCGGCGACAATCAGCCCCAGCATTTT . TRBV6-6 . TRBJ1-5
CASSERASESYEQYF TGTGCCAGCAGTGAACGGGCTAGCGAGTCCTACGAGCAGTACTTC few TRBV6-1 . TRBJ2-7
CASSGTGLGGFGTQYF TGTGCCAGCAGCGGAACGGGACTAGGCGGTTTTGGTACGCAGTATTTT . TRBV9 TRBD2 TRBJ2-3
CASSLVGAGDTDTQYF TGCGCCAGCAGCTTGGTGGGTGCGGGGGACACAGATACGCAGTATTTT . TRBV5-1 TRBD2 TRBJ2-3
CASSSGRWNEQFF TGTGCCAGCAGTTCAGGCAGGTGGAATGAGCAGTTCTTC . TRBV27 . TRBJ2-1
CASSATGTAETQYF TGTGCCAGCAGTGCTACCGGGACAGCAGAGACCCAGTACTTC . TRBV6-4 TRBD1 TRBJ2-5
CASSRTEKAYEQYF TGTGCCAGCAGCCGGACAGAAAAGGCCTACGAGCAGTACTTC . TRBV7-9 . TRBJ2-7